This T cell receptor (beta chain) was recorded in a study of T cell repertoires in cytomegalovirus infection. Study details: From public TCR beta signatures came an indication of both CMV infection and matching HLA type.

Comments on this clonotype: What it binds is not known.

Study-level points and caveats: Within the response measured ex vivo, HLA-C-restricted CMV-specific TCR beta clonotypes were dominant.

The germline V gene has CDR1 LNHNV and CDR2 YYDKDF (reference sequence). The CDR3 has 14 amino acids. V lost 1 base and J lost 6, with 10 bases in between. TCRdb independently ran MiXCR on the reads; one entry per CDR3 protein. The sample includes 740,000 or so distinct CDR3 sequences, less than 40% of them seen just once. Sequences were obtained from PBMCs. The rearrangement links TRBV15 to TRBJ1-3; D is uncertain. The TCR comes from a human donor in good health (CMV status not recorded). Some clones in this sample may be carry-over from other donors' samples. The CDR3 sequence: CATSRGTVENTIYF. CDR3 DNA: TGTGCCACCAGCAGAGGAACAGTGGAAAACACCATATATTTT. Together with reference TRBV15 and TRBJ1-3, the CDR3 gives the full variable domain: DAMVIQNPRYQVTQFGKPVTLSCSQTLNHNVMYWYQQKSSQAPKLLFHYYDKDFNNEADTPDNFQSRRPNTSFCFLDIRSPGLGDTAMYLCATSRGTVENTIYFGEGSWLTVV.